This entry concerns a single T cell receptor beta chain. Its antigen is unknown. Using immunoSEQ multiplex PCR, the repertoire was profiled, and TCRdb retains in-frame clones only, with some absent. The repertoire holds roughly 5,800 clones, about 60% seen once, with approximately 40% in the top ten. The CDR3 is made up of 14 amino acids. V was clipped by 6 bases and J by 1 base, with 11 bases between them. CDR1 and CDR2 from the germline V gene are SGHAT and FQNNGV. This sample stems from a study of CD8 T cell repertoires and HIV-1 epitope variants. Study at large: Controls were a CMV, EBV and flu peptide pool, Ebola AY9 negative control, and no-peptide well. Epitopes were three Gag families plus Nef HW9 and YT9.

Overall study results and limits: The TAALDMSHF plasma variant had no responses, unlike KF9 (roughly 5 clonotypes) and HW9 (one).

This chain connects TRBV11-2 to TRBJ2-3; D is ambiguous. Sequencing was carried out using cultured CD8+ T cells derived from PBMCs. This clonotype was sampled from a male donor with HIV. The CDR3 DNA reads as TGTGCCAGCAGTCTCGAGTGGGGCACAGATACGCAGTATTTT. This translates into CASSLEWGTDTQYF. Using reference TRBV11-2 and TRBJ2-3 for the parts outside the CDR3, the full variable domain is EAGVAQSPRYKIIEKRQSVAFWCNPISGHATLYWYQQILGQGPKLLIQFQNNGVVDDSQLPKDRFSAERLKGVDSTLKIQPAKLEDSAVYLCASSLEWGTDTQYFGPGTRLTVL.